This TCR beta chain emerged from a study of T-cell memory formation after mild COVID-19. TCRdb reanalysed the 5' RACE reads using MiXCR and keeps one entry per CDR3 protein. The sample lists about 270,000 distinct CDR3 sequences, 15% occurring once. This clonotype was observed a handful of times. The antigen is unknown. Findings of the study overall: A second wave of clones peaked on day 37, and their SARS-CoV-2 specificity went unconfirmed.

The ends lost 7 bases at V and 3 bases at J; junction bases unmatched: 18. This CDR3 contains 17 residues. The TCR comes from an adult woman who had mild COVID-19 (a few samples of this study predate the infection). Cell type and time point are not known. The rearrangement links TRBV12-3 or TRBV12-4 to TRBJ2-7, with TRBD2 matching over 7 bases. Sequencing was done on a sample of PBMCs or a T cell subset sorted from them (not recorded which). The CDR3 nucleotides read TGTGCCAGCACCGAAACCCCCGGGGAGGGTCGAATCTACGAGCAGTACTTC. It is translated as CASTETPGEGRIYEQYF.